This T cell receptor (beta chain) was sequenced for a study of blood T cell repertoires in COVID-19. This CDR3 is 14 amino acids long. Trimming pared 5 bases from V and 0 bases from J, leaving 9 bases between. The germline gives CDR1 MNHEY, CDR2 SMNVEV (reference sequence). TCRdb keeps only in-frame clones here, not all; method: immunoSEQ multiplex PCR. The sample records about 200,000 clones, 70% to 90% being singletons. This clone turned up a few times. Sequencing input: PBMCs or T cells enriched from blood (not recorded which). The chain has TRBV27 and TRBJ2-3, with D hard to call. The source of this sequence is a middle-aged woman with acute COVID-19. CDR3 sequence reads: CASSRQTSTDTQYF. As DNA, the CDR3 is TGTGCCAGCAGTCGACAAACGAGCACAGATACGCAGTATTTT.